The 22 T cell receptor beta chains below come from one sample, sequenced in a study of prognosis after radiotherapy for stage I lung cancer. Genomic DNA was the source, and TCR beta CDR3 was amplified from it by two-round multiplex PCR. The first round of PCR was done with primers that matched each TRBV and TRBJ gene. TCRdb re-called the multiplex PCR reads through MiXCR, storing one row per CDR3 protein. This sample has about 15,000 distinct CDR3 sequences; less than 45% occur once, and the top ten carry roughly 40%. The sequencing here drew on PBMCs, taken before or after stereotactic body radiation therapy (not recorded which). Receptors were obtained from a donor over 45 with non-small cell lung cancer.

Note on this clonotype: A read error may be the cause here, since a much bigger clone is one base away. The chain is built from TRBV5-4 and TRBJ2-7; 10 bases align to TRBD1. Germline lookup yields CDR1 SGHNT and CDR2 YYREEE (reference sequence). The CDR3 consists of 15 residues. The CDR3 loop reads CDSSFRDRGSYEQYF. CDR3 bases: TGTGACAGCAGCTTCCGGGACAGGGGATCCTACGAGCAGTACTTC.

About this clonotype itself: Since a much larger clone is just one base distant, this may be a read error. The rearrangement joins TRBV29-1 to TRBJ2-7; no definite D call. The CDR3 covers 11 residues. Looked up from germline, CDR1 is SQVTM and CDR2 is ANQGSEA. As DNA, the CDR3 is TGCAGCGTTGAAGTCGGCTACGGGCAGTACTTC. Translated: CSVEVGYGQYF.

This clonotype was seen repeatedly, ten times or more. The rearrangement joins TRBV29-1 to TRBJ2-5; 8 positions match TRBD1. The CDR3 extends over 12 amino acids. Per germline, CDR1 SQVTM and CDR2 ANQGSEA. V lost 4 bases to trimming and J lost 4 bases; unmatched junction nucleotides: 2. The CDR3 is CSVATGGETQYF. CDR3 coding DNA: TGCAGCGTTGCCACAGGGGGAGAGACCCAGTACTTC.

This clonotype was observed at least ten times. V usage is TRBV3-1 and J usage is TRBJ2-1; D is unclear. This CDR3 has 16 residues. Germline V gene lookup returns CDR1 LGHDT and CDR2 YNNKEL (reference sequence). V was pared by 3 bases and J by 0 bases, with 12 bases between. CDR3 DNA: TGTGCCAGCAGCCACCCCGGGTACAGCTCCTACAATGAGCAGTTCTTC. This gives the protein CASSHPGYSSYNEQFF.

This clonotype was counted many times. The V call is TRBV28, the J call TRBJ2-7, with D possibly being TRBD1 (6 bases). V shed 5 bases and J shed 1 base, with 12 bases lying between them. The germline V gene has CDR1 MDHEN and CDR2 SYDVKM. CDR3 length: 14 residues. The CDR3 is CASSEPRGSYEQYF. The CDR3 nucleotides read TGTGCCAGCAGTGAACCCAGGGGTTCCTACGAGCAGTACTTC.

This sequence joins TRBV20-1 and TRBJ2-5; D is undetermined. Between the trimmed V and J ends, which lost 4 bases and 5 bases, there was a span of 8 bases. CDR1 is DFQATT and CDR2 is SNEGSKA in the germline V gene (reference sequence). This CDR3 contains 11 residues. The CDR3 DNA follows: TGCAGTGCTATTACCGTCGAGACCCAGTACTTC. Translating gives CSAITVETQYF.

The rearrangement links TRBV6-2 or TRBV6-3 to TRBJ2-5, with TRBD2 matching 11 bases. V gave up 5 bases and J gave up 9 bases; unmatched junction bases: 14. Per germline, CDR1 MNHEY and CDR2 SVGEGT. The CDR3 sequence is 16 residues long. The chain's CDR3 is CASSEDSGGAVSAQYF. CDR3 bases: TGTGCCAGCAGTGAGGATAGCGGGGGGGCCGTAAGCGCCCAGTACTTC.

This clonotype came up many times. This chain uses TRBV25-1 with TRBJ2-1; possible D gene TRBD1, 5 bases. The CDR3 contains 16 residues. The germline gives CDR1 MGHDK, CDR2 SYGVNS. V was pared by 1 base and J by 6 bases, with 16 bases between. CDR3: CASSESARRQSNEQFF. For the CDR3, the DNA is TGTGCCAGCAGTGAATCCGCCAGGAGACAGAGCAATGAGCAGTTCTTC. Using reference TRBV25-1 and TRBJ2-1 for the parts outside the CDR3, the full variable domain is EADIYQTPRYLVIGTGKKITLECSQTMGHDKMYWYQQDPGMELHLIHYSYGVNSTEKGDLSSESTVSRIRTEHFPLTLESARPSHTSQYLCASSESARRQSNEQFFGPGTRLTVL.

Concerning this clonotype itself: A much bigger clone sits one base away, suggesting this may be a read error. The chain employs TRBV3-1 and TRBJ2-1; D is tentatively TRBD1 or TRBD2 (5 bases each). Germline V lookup: CDR1 LGHDT, CDR2 YNNKEL (reference sequence). The length of the CDR3 is 15 residues. Trimming took 2 bases from V and 9 from J, leaving 17 bases between them. The CDR3 sequence: CASSQRGAGTGEQFF. DNA of the CDR3: TGTGCCAGCAGCCAACGAGGGGCGGGTACCGGTGAGCAGTTCTTC.

This clonotype was counted many times. The V call is TRBV5-5, the J call TRBJ2-7; no clear D. This CDR3 is built from 14 residues. The V gene lost 1 base and the J gene lost 0 bases, with 8 bases spanning the gap. From germline, CDR1 is SGHKS and CDR2 YYEKEE (reference sequence). DNA of the CDR3: TGTGCCAGCAGCTTGTTGGTGGGCTCCTACGAGCAGTACTTC. It is translated as CASSLLVGSYEQYF.

This clonotype was picked up many times. This chain uses TRBV6-2 or TRBV6-3 with TRBJ2-1; TRBD2 aligns across 12 bases. The V segment lost 3 bases and the J segment 4 bases; nucleotides outside the gene matches: 10. The CDR3 spans 18 residues. Germline V gives CDR1 MNHEY, CDR2 SVGEGT. The chain's CDR3 is CASSYTSGGLMYYNEQFF. CDR3 DNA: TGTGCCAGCAGTTATACTAGCGGGGGGCTGATGTATTACAATGAGCAGTTCTTC.

There are many counts of this clonotype. This chain links TRBV18 with TRBJ1-6, with D hard to call. Germline loops: CDR1 KGHSH, CDR2 LQKENI. The CDR3 totals 16 residues. The ends were cut back, 1 base at V and 0 bases at J, with 7 bases in the middle. CDR3 DNA sequence: TGTGCCAGCTCACCACGGTCTCACTCCTATAATTCACCCCTCCACTTT. It encodes CASSPRSHSYNSPLHF.

This clonotype was seen at least ten times. The chain joins TRBV20-1 to TRBJ2-4; TRBD2 matches 8 bases. Germline CDR1 DFQATT, CDR2 SNEGSKA (reference sequence). The V and J ends lost 1 base and 1 base, in that order; junction bases with no gene match: 12. CDR3 length: 18 amino acids. In DNA, the CDR3 is TGCAGTGCTAGAGTGTCTGTCGGGGGGGCATTGGCCAAAAACATTCAGTACTTC. This sequence encodes CSARVSVGGALAKNIQYF.

This clonotype was counted ten times or more. CDR3 DNA sequence: TGTGCCAGTAGTATGGGCAGGACCATAGAAAAACTGTTTTTT. Its protein product is CASSMGRTIEKLFF. The chain combines TRBV19 with TRBJ1-4, with D uncertain. Trimming left V 3 bases short and J 8 bases short, with 13 bases between. Germline CDR1 LNHDA, CDR2 SQIVND (reference sequence). The CDR3 covers 14 residues.

This clonotype came up once. The chain recombines TRBV5-4 with TRBJ1-1; the D is unclear. Germline V gene lookup returns CDR1 SGHNT and CDR2 YYREEE (reference sequence). This CDR3 has 15 residues. The V end lost 4 bases, the J end lost 0 bases, and 13 bases lay between the germline ends. In DNA form, the CDR3 reads TGTGCCAGCAGCCCCGAACTTGCCATGAACACTGAAGCTTTCTTT. Its protein is CASSPELAMNTEAFF.

Regarding this clonotype: At one boundary the junction diverges from the germline segment, which might be a read error. The chain uses TRBV27 and TRBJ1-1; 7 positions match TRBD1. The length of the CDR3 is 13 residues. Germline V gene lookup returns CDR1 MNHEY and CDR2 SMNVEV (reference sequence). The CDR3 DNA follows: TGTGTCAGCACCTCCGGGGACAGCACCGAAGCTTCCTTT. Its translation: CVSTSGDSTEASF.

As for this clonotype: It differs at one base from a far larger clone, so likely a read error. V and J are TRBV6-8 and TRBJ1-2; the match to TRBD1 covers 8 bases. This CDR3 spans 16 amino acids. CDR1 is MNHGY and CDR2 is SAAAGT in the germline V gene. The CDR3 nucleotides are TGTGCCAGCAGTGACTTCTCCGACAGGGGCTTGTATGTCTACACCTTC. Residues: CASSDFSDRGLYVYTF.

This clonotype appeared many times. V and J are TRBV5-8 and TRBJ2-7; 9 bases line up with TRBD1. CDR3 length: 14 amino acids. Trimming cost V 5 bases and J 2 bases; bases outside gene matches: 5. CDR1 SGHTS and CDR2 YDEGEE come from the germline V gene. The CDR3 loop is CASRPGQGAYEQYF. The CDR3 DNA is TGTGCCAGCAGACCGGGACAGGGAGCCTACGAGCAGTACTTC.

Concerning this clonotype itself: A far larger clone lies a single base away; this is likely a read error. The V call is TRBV6-4, the J call TRBJ2-1; 12 bases fit TRBD1. The germline gives CDR1 MRHNA, CDR2 SNTAGT. This CDR3 is 17 amino acids long. In nucleotides, the CDR3 is TGTGCCAGCAGTTACTCGCAGCCAGGGACAGGGGGCAATGATCAGTTCTTC. Amino acids: CASSYSQPGTGGNDQFF.

This clonotype was seen ten or more times. The J gene is TRBJ2-3, the V gene TRBV20-1, with 10 bases that match TRBD2. J was trimmed by 6 bases and V by 6 bases; bases with no gene match: 9. The CDR3 sequence is 14 residues long. Germline V lookup: CDR1 DFQATT, CDR2 SNEGSKA (reference sequence). The CDR3 here is CSASSGSRGDTQYF. Here the CDR3 DNA reads TGCAGTGCCTCTAGCGGGAGTAGAGGGGATACGCAGTATTTT.

About this clonotype itself: A read error is likely here: a far larger clone is one base away. This chain connects TRBV6-9 to TRBJ2-7, with D hard to call. CDR3 length: 12 residues. CDR1 and CDR2 (germline): MNHGY, SVAAGI. V gave up 3 bases and J gave up 7 bases, with 10 bases separating them. The CDR3 sequence is CASSYGSDEQYF. The DNA for the CDR3 is TGTGCCAGCAGTTACGGGTCGGATGAGCAGTACTTC.

The chain couples TRBV6-1 to TRBJ2-3, with a weak D call TRBD2 (7 bases). The germline V gene has CDR1 MNHNS and CDR2 SASEGT. CDR3 length: 15 residues. V was shortened by 6 bases and J by 2 bases, with 15 bases between the two germline ends. The DNA for the CDR3 is TGTGCCAGCAGAGCTAGGGGGGACTACACAGATACGCAGTATTTT. Encoded protein: CASRARGDYTDTQYF.